The next 4 T cell receptor beta chains were all read from a single sample in a study of monozygotic twins with inflammatory bowel disease. TCRdb processed the 5' RACE reads again and assigns one entry to each CDR3 protein, with no DNA. The sample totals roughly 150,000 distinct CDR3 sequences. The sample comprised blood. The receptor set was obtained from a human donor with ulcerative colitis or Crohn's disease, or a healthy co-twin of an affected twin (not recorded which).

V is TRBV28 and J is TRBJ2-3. CDR3 length: 12 residues. The V gene's germline CDR1 is MDHEN and CDR2 SYDVKM. The CDR3 is CASSPSTDTHYF.

V usage is TRBV5-1 and J usage is TRBJ2-6; there is no DNA to check the TCRdb D call of TRBD2. This CDR3 has 15 amino acids. Germline V CDR1 and CDR2: SGHRS, YFSETQ. Here the CDR3 reads CASFQGLSGANVLTF.

The V call is TRBV7-2, the J call TRBJ2-3; TCRdb's D gene call, TRBD1, goes unchecked for lack of DNA. The CDR3 consists of 15 residues. The germline V gene encodes CDR1 SGHTA and CDR2 FQGNSA. The CDR3 reads CASSLAAGAVDTQYF.

The rearrangement links TRBV7-9 to TRBJ1-5. The CDR3 length is 17 residues. Germline V gene sequence: CDR1 SEHNR, CDR2 FQNEAQ (reference sequence). The CDR3 sequence is CASSLGALGPSNQPQHF.